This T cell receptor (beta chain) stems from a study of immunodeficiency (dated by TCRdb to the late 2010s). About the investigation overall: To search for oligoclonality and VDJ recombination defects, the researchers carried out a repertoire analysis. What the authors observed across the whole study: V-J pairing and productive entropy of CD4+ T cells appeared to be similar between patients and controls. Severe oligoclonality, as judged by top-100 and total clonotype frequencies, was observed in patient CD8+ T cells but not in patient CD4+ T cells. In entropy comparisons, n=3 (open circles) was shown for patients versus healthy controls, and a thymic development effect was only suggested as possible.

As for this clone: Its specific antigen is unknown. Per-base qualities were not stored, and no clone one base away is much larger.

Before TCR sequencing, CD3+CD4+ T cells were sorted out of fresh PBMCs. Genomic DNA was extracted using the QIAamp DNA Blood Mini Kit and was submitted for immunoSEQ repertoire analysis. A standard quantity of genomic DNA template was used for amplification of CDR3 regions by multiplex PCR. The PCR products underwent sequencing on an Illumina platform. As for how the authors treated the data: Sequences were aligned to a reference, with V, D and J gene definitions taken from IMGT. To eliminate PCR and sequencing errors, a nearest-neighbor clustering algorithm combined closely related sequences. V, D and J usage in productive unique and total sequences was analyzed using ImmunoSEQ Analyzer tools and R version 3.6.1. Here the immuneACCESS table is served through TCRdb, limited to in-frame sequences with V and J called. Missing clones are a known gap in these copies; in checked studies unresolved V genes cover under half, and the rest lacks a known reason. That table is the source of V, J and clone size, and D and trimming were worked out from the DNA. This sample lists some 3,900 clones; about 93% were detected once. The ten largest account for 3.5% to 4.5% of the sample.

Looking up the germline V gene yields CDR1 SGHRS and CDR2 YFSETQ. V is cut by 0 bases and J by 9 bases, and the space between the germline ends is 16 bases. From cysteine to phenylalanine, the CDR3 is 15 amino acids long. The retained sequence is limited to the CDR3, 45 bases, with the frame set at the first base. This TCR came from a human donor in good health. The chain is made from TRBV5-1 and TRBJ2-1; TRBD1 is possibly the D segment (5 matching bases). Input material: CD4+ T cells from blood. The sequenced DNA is TGCGCCAGCAGCTTGGTCCCGGACAAGAGTGGTGAGCAGTTCTTC. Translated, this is CASSLVPDKSGEQFF.